These 32 T cell receptor beta chains were sequenced from one sample in a study of blood T cell repertoires in COVID-19. Method: immunoSEQ multiplex PCR; TCRdb's copy keeps in-frame clones and lacks some. The profile shows about 190,000 clones, approximately 90% of them singletons. The sample taken for sequencing was peripheral blood. These receptors originate from a woman in her twenties or thirties with acute or convalescent COVID-19.

J is TRBJ1-5 and V is TRBV28; D is perhaps TRBD1 (6 bases). The CDR3 contains 16 residues. V lost 1 base and J 0 bases, leaving 10 bases between the germline ends. CDR1 MDHEN and CDR2 SYDVKM come from the germline V gene. The CDR3 coding sequence is TGTGCCAGCAGTTTATCCGGGACATTTAGCAATCAGCCCCAGCATTTT. Encoded protein: CASSLSGTFSNQPQHF.

V usage is TRBV6-5 and J usage is TRBJ2-1, with a tentative D call TRBD1 (6 bases). Trimming pared 5 bases from V and 7 bases from J, leaving 9 bases between. Per germline, CDR1 MNHEY and CDR2 SVGAGI. There are 12 residues in the CDR3. DNA for the CDR3: TGTGCCAGCAGTCAAAGGGGGAATGAGCAGTTCTTC. This sequence encodes CASSQRGNEQFF.

This clone was counted between two and nine times. V usage is TRBV20-1 and J usage is TRBJ2-5; no definite D call. Germline V gene sequence: CDR1 DFQATT, CDR2 SNEGSKA (reference sequence). The CDR3 spans 11 residues. The V gene lost 4 bases and the J gene lost 5 bases, with 8 bases spanning the gap. As DNA, the CDR3 is TGCAGTGCTACCTATATTGAGACCCAGTACTTC. The encoded protein is CSATYIETQYF.

The gene calls are TRBV11-3 and TRBJ1-1; weak D call: TRBD1 (6 bases). Germline-derived CDR1 and CDR2 are SGHNT and YENEEA. Deletions cut 4 bases from V and 0 bases from J, with 27 bases between. The CDR3 is 20 residues long. In nucleotides, the CDR3 is TGTGCCAGCAGCTCTAGTCTTGAAGAGACAGGCCCGAGGATGAACACTGAAGCTTTCTTT. Protein sequence: CASSSSLEETGPRMNTEAFF.

The sample holds a few counts of this clone. The CDR3 sequence: CASKADSNEQFF. The CDR3 DNA reads TGTGCCAGCAAGGCGGACTCCAATGAGCAGTTCTTC. V and J are TRBV6-5 and TRBJ2-1; the D gene is possibly TRBD2 (5 bases). Trimming removed 7 bases at V and 6 bases at J, with 10 bases between. CDR3 length: 12 amino acids. Germline lookup yields CDR1 MNHEY and CDR2 SVGAGI.

V and J are TRBV11-2 and TRBJ2-7, with 7 nucleotides matching TRBD1. The CDR3 consists of 16 residues. J gave up 1 base and V 3 bases, and 9 bases lay outside the gene matches. CDR1 SGHAT and CDR2 FQNNGV come from the germline V gene. The CDR3 region is CASSFDWQGVSYEQYF. DNA for the CDR3: TGTGCCAGCAGCTTTGACTGGCAGGGGGTATCCTACGAGCAGTACTTC.

The J gene is TRBJ2-7, the V gene TRBV6-6; TRBD1 might be the D (6 bases). Between the trimmed V and J ends, which lost 5 bases and 1 base, there was a span of 9 bases. From germline, CDR1 is MNHNY and CDR2 SVGAGI (reference sequence). This CDR3 is built from 13 residues. The CDR3 DNA follows: TGTGCCAGCAGTACAGGGTCTTCCTACGAGCAGTACTTC. Translating it yields CASSTGSSYEQYF.

This chain links TRBV3-1 (or the pseudogene TRBV3-2) with TRBJ1-1; D gene ambiguous. This CDR3 region has 11 residues. V dropped 4 bases and J dropped 8 bases, with 8 bases sitting between them. The germline CDR1 and CDR2 sequences are LGHDT and YNNKEL (reference sequence). This CDR3 reads CASSRTGEAFF. The CDR3, as DNA: TGTGCCAGCAGCCGTACCGGGGAAGCTTTCTTT.

The chain is built from TRBV20-1 and TRBJ2-3; D not certain. Looked up from germline, CDR1 is DFQATT and CDR2 is SNEGSKA (reference sequence). Trimming removed 3 bases at V and 6 bases at J, with 16 bases between. The CDR3 runs 14 residues. CDR3 loop: CSASIGGPGDTQYF. The CDR3 bases are TGCAGTGCTAGTATCGGTGGGCCTGGCGATACGCAGTATTTT.

The V gene is TRBV6-6, the J gene TRBJ2-3; the match to TRBD1 covers 7 bases. Trimming at V came to 2 bases and at J to 4 bases, leaving 6 bases not matched to a gene. CDR1 MNHNY and CDR2 SVGAGI come from the germline V gene (reference sequence). CDR3 length equals 15 residues. This chain's CDR3 is CASSYRGGLPDTQYF. As DNA, the CDR3 is TGTGCCAGCAGTTACAGAGGGGGCCTTCCAGATACGCAGTATTTT.

The V gene is TRBV5-4, the J gene TRBJ2-1; 14 positions match TRBD2. V shed 3 bases, J shed 15 bases, and the junction held 14 bases outside the gene matches. The CDR3 contains 16 residues. Germline CDR1 is SGHNT and CDR2 is YYREEE (reference sequence). This chain's CDR3 is CASSSGQGLAGEGGFF. The CDR3, as DNA: TGTGCCAGCAGCTCGGGCCAGGGACTAGCGGGAGAGGGGGGGTTCTTC.

The chain employs TRBV10-2 and TRBJ2-1, with D unresolved. The V gene's germline CDR1 is WSHSY and CDR2 SAAADI. The CDR3 sequence is 14 residues long. Trimming removed 2 bases at V and 6 bases at J, with 11 bases between. The DNA for the CDR3 is TGCGCCAGCAGTGAGGCCTCGGTTAGCAATGAGCAGTTCTTC. As protein: CASSEASVSNEQFF.

The chain recombines TRBV10-3 with TRBJ2-5; TRBD2 agrees at 7 bases. Per the germline V gene, CDR1 is ENHRY and CDR2 is SYGVKD. V was clipped by 3 bases and J by 5 bases; unmatched bases: 6. The CDR3 totals 14 residues. CDR3 bases: TGTGCCATCAGTGATTCAACTAGCGCGGAGACCCAGTACTTC. This gives the protein CAISDSTSAETQYF.

The rearrangement joins TRBV5-1 to TRBJ1-1; TRBD1 might be the D (6 bases). Trimming pared 4 bases from V and 11 bases from J, leaving 18 bases between. CDR3 length: 13 residues. The germline gives CDR1 SGHRS, CDR2 YFSETQ. This CDR3 is CASSPWTDGEAFF. As DNA, the CDR3 is TGCGCCAGCAGCCCTTGGACAGATGGGGAGGCTTTCTTT.

This clone was seen once. The chain combines TRBV5-1 with TRBJ2-7, with D perhaps matching TRBD2 (5 bases). The CDR3 totals 9 residues. With 7 bases removed from V and 9 bases from J, the gap between germline ends came to 8 bases. CDR1 SGHRS and CDR2 YFSETQ come from the germline V gene. The CDR3, as DNA: TGCGCCAGCCCTCGGGGGCAGTACTTC. Its protein is CASPRGQYF.

The chain joins TRBV28 to TRBJ1-1; unclear D gene. The V end was cut by 6 bases, the J end by 6 bases, with 20 bases between. The germline V gene has CDR1 MDHEN and CDR2 SYDVKM. This CDR3 is built from 15 residues. The CDR3 reads CASSGPVLGGPEAFF. The CDR3 DNA sequence: TGTGCCAGCAGCGGACCGGTCCTCGGAGGGCCTGAAGCTTTCTTT.

This sequence joins TRBV5-6 and TRBJ2-1; TRBD2 aligns across 8 bases. Trimming took 2 bases from V and 10 from J; bases not matched to a gene: 14. The CDR3 is 16 residues long. The germline V gene encodes CDR1 SGHDT and CDR2 YYEEEE. This CDR3 reads CASSFPGGAAAGEQFF. CDR3 coding DNA: TGTGCCAGCAGCTTCCCCGGGGGGGCCGCAGCGGGGGAGCAGTTCTTC.

The V and J genes are TRBV2 and TRBJ2-1; D is unresolved. The V and J ends lost 0 bases and 6 bases respectively, with 9 bases between them. Looked up from germline, CDR1 is SNHLY and CDR2 is FYNNEI. The CDR3 totals 14 residues. CDR3 in DNA: TGTGCCAGCAGTGAAGCGCGTTCCGTCAATGAGCAGTTCTTC. Translated: CASSEARSVNEQFF.

In its sample, this clone was seen once. The chain has TRBV11-3 and TRBJ2-7, with D tentatively TRBD2 (5 bases). Germline CDR1 SGHNT, CDR2 YENEEA. This CDR3 contains 17 residues. V was clipped by 5 bases and J by 4 bases, with 24 bases between them. CDR3 sequence reads: CASSPLVGGGGVYEQYF. In DNA form, the CDR3 reads TGTGCCAGCAGCCCCCTCGTCGGTGGAGGCGGAGTTTACGAGCAGTACTTC.

V usage is TRBV27 and J usage is TRBJ1-4; perhaps TRBD1 as D (6 bases). V lost 10 bases and J lost 4, with 10 bases in between. The CDR3 is made up of 12 amino acids. The germline V gene encodes CDR1 MNHEY and CDR2 SMNVEV (reference sequence). The CDR3 DNA reads as TGTGCCACCCAGGACAGTAATGAAAAACTGTTTTTT. Amino acids: CATQDSNEKLFF.

The V and J genes are TRBV28 and TRBJ1-6; D remains ambiguous. The CDR3 loop spans 17 amino acids. In germline, CDR1 is MDHEN, CDR2 SYDVKM. V lost 4 bases, J lost 8 bases, and 21 bases lay in between. The CDR3 is CASSSLGRQVGDSPLHF. CDR3 bases: TGTGCCAGCAGTTCCCTCGGTCGGCAGGTCGGGGATTCACCCCTCCACTTT.

This clone was observed once. The V call is TRBV5-4, the J call TRBJ2-1; D is uncertain. Trimming pared 7 bases from V and 0 bases from J, leaving 11 bases between. Germline V gives CDR1 SGHNT, CDR2 YYREEE (reference sequence). CDR3 length equals 14 residues. The CDR3 loop reads CASALSSSYNEQFF. The CDR3 region has the DNA TGTGCCAGCGCCCTATCAAGCTCCTACAATGAGCAGTTCTTC.

The chain joins TRBV18 to TRBJ2-1; D may be TRBD2 (5 bases). This CDR3 is 17 amino acids long. V gave up 0 bases and J gave up 1 base, with 13 bases separating them. Germline-derived CDR1 and CDR2 are KGHSH and LQKENI. CDR3 coding DNA: TGTGCCAGCTCACCACCGGGAAGCGGTGGATCCTACAATGAGCAGTTCTTC. It translates to CASSPPGSGGSYNEQFF.

The genes are TRBV6-5 and TRBJ2-3, with TRBD1 as a possible D gene (5 bases). Germline V gene lookup returns CDR1 MNHEY and CDR2 SVGAGI. There are 15 residues in the CDR3. The ends were cut back, 2 bases at V and 0 bases at J, with 9 bases in the middle. CDR3 DNA sequence: TGTGCCAGCAGTTACGGGGCTCCTAGCACAGATACGCAGTATTTT. Protein: CASSYGAPSTDTQYF.

The V call is TRBV18, the J call TRBJ1-1, with unresolved D. Germline V CDR1 and CDR2: KGHSH, LQKENI. CDR3 size: 13 residues. V was clipped by 2 bases and J by 5 bases, with 9 bases between them. CDR3 sequence (DNA): TGTGCCAGCTCACCAGAGAGATCGACTGAAGCTTTCTTT. Amino acid sequence: CASSPERSTEAFF.

This chain joins TRBV7-2 and TRBJ2-1, with TRBD2 matching 7 bases. The V gene end was trimmed by 6 bases and the J gene end by 7 bases; junction bases not matched to a gene: 9. From germline, CDR1 is SGHTA and CDR2 FQGNSA. The CDR3 length is 14 residues. The CDR3 DNA is TGTGCCAGCAGTCGCCGACTAGCTGGGAATGAGCAGTTCTTC. Protein sequence: CASSRRLAGNEQFF.

V is TRBV19 and J is TRBJ2-2, with 7 bases identical to TRBD1. J was trimmed by 0 bases and V by 8 bases; bases with no gene match: 3. CDR1 and CDR2 (germline): LNHDA, SQIVND (reference sequence). CDR3 length: 14 amino acids. CDR3 bases: TGTGCCAGTGGGACAGACGCGAACACCGGGGAGCTGTTTTTT. Translated: CASGTDANTGELFF.

The chain links TRBV6-5 to TRBJ2-1; 8 positions agree with TRBD1. J lost 8 bases, V lost 6 bases, and 9 bases had no gene match. The length of the CDR3 is 14 residues. Looked up from germline, CDR1 is MNHEY and CDR2 is SVGAGI. The DNA of the CDR3 is TGTGCCAGCAGGGGGGGACAGGTTGGCTATGAGCAGTTCTTC. Encoded protein: CASRGGQVGYEQFF.

The chain uses TRBV6-5 and TRBJ2-1; 10 nucleotides line up with TRBD2. The germline V gene encodes CDR1 MNHEY and CDR2 SVGAGI. The CDR3 is made up of 15 amino acids. The V segment lost 7 bases and the J segment 4 bases; nucleotides outside the gene matches: 7. The CDR3 region has the DNA TGTGCCAGCAAAAGCGGGAGGGCAAGGTACAATGAGCAGTTCTTC. It encodes CASKSGRARYNEQFF.

The chain uses TRBV30 and TRBJ2-1, with TRBD2 as a possible D gene (5 bases). CDR1 is GTSNPN, CDR2 SVGIG, per germline (reference sequence). The CDR3 is 13 residues long. Trimming took 5 bases from V and 6 from J, leaving 14 bases between them. The CDR3 DNA sequence: TGTGCCTGGGCACCAGGAGGCCTCAATGAGCAGTTCTTC. Translation: CAWAPGGLNEQFF.

The rearrangement joins TRBV28 to TRBJ1-1; tentatively, D is TRBD1 (5 bases). Germline V CDR1 and CDR2: MDHEN, SYDVKM. The CDR3 is made up of 14 amino acids. V was pared by 5 bases and J by 3 bases, with 13 bases between. This CDR3 is CASSHAGPDTEAFF. CDR3 DNA sequence: TGTGCCAGCAGTCACGCAGGGCCTGACACTGAAGCTTTCTTT.

This clone has a single count. The chain has TRBV19 and TRBJ1-2, with D unresolved. Germline V gives CDR1 LNHDA, CDR2 SQIVND (reference sequence). Trimming cost V 5 bases and J 3 bases, with 10 bases left between them. The CDR3 runs 13 residues. The CDR3 DNA reads as TGTGCCAGTAGTGTTCTCCTTGACTATGGCTACACCTTC. Encoded protein: CASSVLLDYGYTF. The full variable domain, completed using reference TRBV19 and TRBJ1-2, is DGGITQSPKYLFRKEGQNVTLSCEQNLNHDAMYWYRQDPGQGLRLIYYSQIVNDFQKGDIAEGYSVSREKKESFPLTVTSAQKNPTAFYLCASSVLLDYGYTFGSGTRLTVV.